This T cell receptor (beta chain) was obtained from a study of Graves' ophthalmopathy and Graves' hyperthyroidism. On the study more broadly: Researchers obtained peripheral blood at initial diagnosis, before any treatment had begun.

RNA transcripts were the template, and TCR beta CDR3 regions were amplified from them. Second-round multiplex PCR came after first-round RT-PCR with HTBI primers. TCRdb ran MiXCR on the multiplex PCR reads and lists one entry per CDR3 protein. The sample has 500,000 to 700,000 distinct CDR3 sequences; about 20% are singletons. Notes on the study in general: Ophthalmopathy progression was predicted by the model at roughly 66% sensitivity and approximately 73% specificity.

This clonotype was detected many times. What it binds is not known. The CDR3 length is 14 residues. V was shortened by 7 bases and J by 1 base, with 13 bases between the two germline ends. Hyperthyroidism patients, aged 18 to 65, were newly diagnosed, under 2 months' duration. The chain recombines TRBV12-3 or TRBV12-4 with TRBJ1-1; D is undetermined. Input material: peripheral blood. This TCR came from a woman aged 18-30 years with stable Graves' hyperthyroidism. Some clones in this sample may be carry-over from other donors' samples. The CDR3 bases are TGTGCCAGCACCCTCGGACTGACGAACACTGAAGCTTTCTTT. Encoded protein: CASTLGLTNTEAFF.